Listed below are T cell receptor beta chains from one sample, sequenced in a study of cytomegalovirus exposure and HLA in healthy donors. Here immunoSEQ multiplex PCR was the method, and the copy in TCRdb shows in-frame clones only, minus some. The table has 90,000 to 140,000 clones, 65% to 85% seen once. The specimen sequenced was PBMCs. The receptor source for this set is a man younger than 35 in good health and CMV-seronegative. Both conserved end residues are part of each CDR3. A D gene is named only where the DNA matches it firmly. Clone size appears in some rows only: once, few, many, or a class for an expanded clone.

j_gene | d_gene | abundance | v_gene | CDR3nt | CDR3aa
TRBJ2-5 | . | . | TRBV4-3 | TGCGCCAGCAGCCAAGTAGCAAGAGCACAGACCCAGTACTTC | CASSQVARAQTQYF
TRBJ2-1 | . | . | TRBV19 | TGTGCCAGTAGTATAGGGTTGAGTGGCTACAATGAGCAGTTCTTC | CASSIGLSGYNEQFF
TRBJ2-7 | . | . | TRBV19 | TGTGCCAGTAGTGCCGTAGGCGGAGAGACCTACGAGCAGTACTTC | CASSAVGGETYEQYF
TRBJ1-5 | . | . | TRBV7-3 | TGTGCCAGCAGCTTACGTCCAGGGGATCAGCCCCAGCATTTT | CASSLRPGDQPQHF
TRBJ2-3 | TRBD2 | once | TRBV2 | TGTGCCAGCAGTGTGACTAGCGGGAGGGCGACAGATACGCAGTATTTT | CASSVTSGRATDTQYF
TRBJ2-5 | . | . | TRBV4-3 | TGCGCCAGCAGCCAAGGTCTAGCGGAGACCCAGTACTTC | CASSQGLAETQYF
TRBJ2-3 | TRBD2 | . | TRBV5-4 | TGTGCCAGCAGCTTGACCAGCGGGACCACAGATACGCAGTATTTT | CASSLTSGTTDTQYF
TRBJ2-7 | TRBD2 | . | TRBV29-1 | TGCAGCGTGGCTAGCGGCCCATCCTACGAGCAGTACTTC | CSVASGPSYEQYF
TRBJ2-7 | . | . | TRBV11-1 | TGTGCCAGCAGCTTAATGTCGACAGCCTCCTACGAGCAGTACTTC | CASSLMSTASYEQYF
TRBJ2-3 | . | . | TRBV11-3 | TGTGCCAGCAGCTCGGACTCGACAGATACGCAGTATTTT | CASSSDSTDTQYF
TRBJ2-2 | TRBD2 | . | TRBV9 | TGTGCCAGCAGCGTTGAAGCGGGAGCCGGGGAGCTGTTTTTT | CASSVEAGAGELFF
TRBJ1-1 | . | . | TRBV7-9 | TGTGCCAGCAGCCGGACAGTCGTTGAAGCTTTCTTT | CASSRTVVEAFF
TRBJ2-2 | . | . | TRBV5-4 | TGTGCCAGCAGCTTGCCAGGGCCCACCGGGGAGCTGTTTTTT | CASSLPGPTGELFF
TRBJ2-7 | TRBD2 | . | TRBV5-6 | TGTGCCAGCAGCTTGGCGCTAGCGGGATGGTACGAGCAGTACTTC | CASSLALAGWYEQYF
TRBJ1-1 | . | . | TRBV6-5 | TGTGCCAGCAGTAGGGGCATGAACACTGAAGCTTTCTTT | CASSRGMNTEAFF
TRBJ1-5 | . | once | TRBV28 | TGTGCCAGCAGTTTACCAGGGTATAGCAATCAGCCCCAGCATTTT | CASSLPGYSNQPQHF
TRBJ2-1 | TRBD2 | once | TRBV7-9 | TGTGCCAGCAGCCCCTTAGCGGGTAATGAGCAGTTCTTC | CASSPLAGNEQFF
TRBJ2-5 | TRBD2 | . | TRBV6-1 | TGTGCCAGCAGTCCCCAGCGGGAGGCGGAGACCCAGTACTTC | CASSPQREAETQYF
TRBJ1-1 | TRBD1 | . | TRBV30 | TGTGCCTGGAGACTAGGGGGCGGAATAACTGAAGCTTTCTTT | CAWRLGGGITEAFF
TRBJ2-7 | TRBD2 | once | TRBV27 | TGTGCCAGCAGTTTAGTGGGTAGCGGGAGGGCCGGCTACGAGCAGTACTTC | CASSLVGSGRAGYEQYF
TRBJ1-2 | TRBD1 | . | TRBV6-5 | TGTGCCAGCAGTTACTCCCAGGGGGCTAACTATGGCTACACCTTC | CASSYSQGANYGYTF
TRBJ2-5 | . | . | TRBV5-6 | TGTGCCAGCACCCGGTCAGGGAAGGAGACCCAGTACTTC | CASTRSGKETQYF
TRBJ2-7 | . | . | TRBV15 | TGTGCCACCAGCAGCTCGCGGCTCTACGAGCAGTACTTC | CATSSSRLYEQYF
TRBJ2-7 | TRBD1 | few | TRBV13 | TGTGCCAGCAGCTTAGCTGGACAGGGTTCCTACGAGCAGTACTTC | CASSLAGQGSYEQYF
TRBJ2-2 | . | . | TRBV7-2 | TGTGCCAGCAGCTATGGGTCCGGGAGAACCGGGGAGCTGTTTTTT | CASSYGSGRTGELFF
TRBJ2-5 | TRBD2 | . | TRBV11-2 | TGTGCCAGCAGCTTCAGGACTAGCGGGGAAGAGACCCAGTACTTC | CASSFRTSGEETQYF
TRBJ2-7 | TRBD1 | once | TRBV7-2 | TGTGCCAGCAGCCCAGGGGGCCTGGGGTACGAGCAGTACTTC | CASSPGGLGYEQYF
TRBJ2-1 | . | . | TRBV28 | TGTGCCAGTTTAGCGTATAGCTCCTACAATGAGCAGTTCTTC | CASLAYSSYNEQFF
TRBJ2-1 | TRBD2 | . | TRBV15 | TGTGCCACCAGCAGAGTAGCGGGGTCGTACAGTGAGCAGTTCTTC | CATSRVAGSYSEQFF
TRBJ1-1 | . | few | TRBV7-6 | TGTGCCAGCAGCCGGACAGTAATGAACACTGAAGCTTTCTTT | CASSRTVMNTEAFF
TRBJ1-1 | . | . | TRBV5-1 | TGCGCCAGCAGCTTGTCCGCGGCCAACACTGAAGCTTTCTTT | CASSLSAANTEAFF
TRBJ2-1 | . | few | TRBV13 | TGTGCCAGCAGCTTAGCGGGAGCTAATGAGCAGTTCTTC | CASSLAGANEQFF
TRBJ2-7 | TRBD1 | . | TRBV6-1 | TGTGCCAGCAGGCGGGGGACAGGGGACCCAGGGCAGTACTTC | CASRRGTGDPGQYF